These T cell receptor beta chains were read from a single sample in a study of T cell repertoires in cytomegalovirus infection. Their antigens are not known. TCRdb re-called the reads with MiXCR, one entry per CDR3 protein. Of some 920,000 distinct CDR3 sequences in the sample, more than 25% were seen once. The sequences come from cultured CD8+ T cells from PBMCs, collected from culture after CMV antigen stimulation. The source is a human donor in good health (CMV status not recorded). Some clones in this sample may be carry-over from other donors' samples. Both conserved end residues are trimmed from each CDR3.

v_call	j_call	cdr3_aa
TRBV5-1	TRBJ2-7	ATPGQGMSYEQY
TRBV7-8	TRBJ1-2	ASSSPRQTAGRDGYT
TRBV4-3	TRBJ2-3	ASSKGLAAHTDTQY
TRBV7-2	TRBJ1-5	ASSLINQPQH
TRBV19	TRBJ1-1	ASSNRQARWDTEAF
TRBV7-6	TRBJ2-3	ASSLAQRGPDTQY
TRBV5-4	TRBJ2-1	ASSLVGKEAGGSYNEQF
TRBV7-6	TRBJ2-1	ASSPIGQNEQF
TRBV9	TRBJ1-2	ASSGTRVRGYT
TRBV11-2	TRBJ2-5	ASSLGSGGAGAQY
TRBV7-9	TRBJ2-3	ASSTGQGPTDTQY
TRBV15	TRBJ2-1	ATSRTGNGHEQF
TRBV6-4	TRBJ2-2	ASSVVGNTGELF
TRBV6-1	TRBJ2-1	AILLDRSGYNEQF
TRBV7-2	TRBJ2-5	ASSLWYQETQY
TRBV6-4	TRBJ2-1	ASSDGSSYEQF
TRBV7-9	TRBJ1-1	ASSLDRGGSEAF
TRBV10-1	TRBJ2-1	ASSERQASYNEQF
TRBV2	TRBJ1-1	ASSEGSLANTEAF
TRBV19	TRBJ1-5	ASTEGAGGNQPQH
TRBV20-1	TRBJ1-1	SASQTTTAEAF
TRBV7-3	TRBJ1-4	ASSSTGDPNEKLF
TRBV7-6	TRBJ2-1	ASSYNGQFDEQF
TRBV6-5	TRBJ2-7	ATRGGGAQQY
TRBV6-2/TRBV6-3	TRBJ2-1	TSSTGNEQF
TRBV7-3	TRBJ2-1	ASSPTGGSNEQF
TRBV5-6	TRBJ2-7	ASSFSGTSGLLYEQY
TRBV7-9	TRBJ1-1	ASSFELAGNTEAF
TRBV6-2/TRBV6-3	TRBJ2-3	ASSYTERGASTDTQY
TRBV12-3/TRBV12-4	TRBJ1-1	ASSLPAAGGEAF
TRBV6-2/TRBV6-3	TRBJ2-2	ASSYGRELF
TRBV11-2	TRBJ2-3	ASSPAGSDTQY
TRBV4-2	TRBJ2-1	ASSPYSKNEQF
TRBV4-1	TRBJ2-5	ASSQVEQRGQETQY
TRBV19	TRBJ1-1	ASSTTIEAF
TRBV7-6	TRBJ2-1	ASSLIQGSYNEQF
TRBV28	TRBJ2-1	ASSTRDNEQF
TRBV20-1	TRBJ1-2	SARNRGPYGYT
TRBV11-2	TRBJ1-5	ASSSQNSNQPQH
TRBV5-1	TRBJ1-1	ASSARTDEAF
TRBV29-1	TRBJ1-1	SVEDPNSPEAF
TRBV2	TRBJ1-1	ASSEARVGQEAF
TRBV7-8	TRBJ2-5	ASSGDIDQETQY
TRBV4-3	TRBJ1-4	ASSQDVGTNEKLF
TRBV5-1	TRBJ2-5	ASSGGTGNHETQY
TRBV6-5	TRBJ1-2	ASSYSRGRDYGYT
TRBV25-1	TRBJ2-7	ASSDRDRSPYEQY
TRBV24-1	TRBJ1-1	ATAAGVEAF
TRBV20-1	TRBJ1-3	SASAAGNTIY
TRBV10-3	TRBJ1-1	AISEGRGMNTEAF
TRBV2	TRBJ1-5	ASSEGQGINQPQH
TRBV19	TRBJ1-1	ASSMETGGTEAF
TRBV7-8	TRBJ2-4	ASSLRSEGSKNIQY
TRBV18	TRBJ1-5	ASSPRGFQPQH
TRBV28	TRBJ1-2	ASDNIPASYGYT
TRBV27	TRBJ2-1	ASSPWDINNEQF
TRBV2	TRBJ1-1	ASSAGQVMNTEAF
TRBV25-1	TRBJ2-2	ASKGEHTGELF